The entry that follows covers one T cell receptor (beta chain) sequence. Its antigen is currently not known. An end of the junction does not agree with germline; a read error may underlie this. The CDR3 measures 11 amino acids from cysteine to phenylalanine. Left in the record is the CDR3 DNA by itself, 33 bases read in frame from the first base. The CDR1 and CDR2 encoded by the germline V gene (reference sequence) are DFQATT and SNEGSKA. Sequencing relied on an Illumina HiSeq 2500. Quantitative 5'-RACE with molecular barcodes was used to prepare TCR beta libraries. The source study handled its data this way. To identify disease-linked TCR variants, a new computational method was used, one built on a probabilistic model of VDJ rearrangement. TCRdb trimmed public reads at Q25 via fastp, called clones via MiXCR and kept in-frame beta chains. For every CDR3 protein sequence, its rows merge into one entry that carries the most common genes and DNA. The V and J calls shown here were made by TCRdb, not taken from the authors' results. This sample lists about 540,000 distinct CDR3 sequences; 12% were detected once. Approximately 6.2% of the sample is held by the ten biggest clonotypes.

The record originates from a study of CD8 T cells in ankylosing spondylitis (dated by TCRdb to 2016 to 2017). Broadly, across the study: To find TCR variants linked to disease, the study profiled T cell receptor beta repertoires in ankylosing spondylitis patients and healthy donors. In total, the full study cohort was made up of 95 to 110 healthy donors and 25 to 30 ankylosing spondylitis patients. Peripheral blood was sampled, and synovial fluid was additionally collected from ankylosing spondylitis patients.

General study outcomes and caveats: Some TCR beta motif variants had previously been reported in synovial fluid and blood of reactive arthritis patients, which suggested common disease-initiation mechanisms. Blood from ankylosing spondylitis patients appeared to be characterized by a TCR beta motif composed of under 10 highly homologous amino acid variants. The disease-linked clones were reported to be significantly enriched in matched synovial fluid samples from ankylosing spondylitis patients. The disease-linked clones had a CD8+ phenotype and were found at relatively low frequencies in peripheral blood.

The sequenced sample consisted of blood, either unsorted or a sorted T cell fraction (not recorded which). This sequence was found in a male donor with ankylosing spondylitis. This sequence uses TRBV20-1 and TRBJ1-1; a tentative D match to TRBD1 spans 5 bases. The CDR3 has the sequence CSPSHRFEAFF. The bases are TGCAGTCCTAGCCACAGGTTCGAAGCTTTCTTT.